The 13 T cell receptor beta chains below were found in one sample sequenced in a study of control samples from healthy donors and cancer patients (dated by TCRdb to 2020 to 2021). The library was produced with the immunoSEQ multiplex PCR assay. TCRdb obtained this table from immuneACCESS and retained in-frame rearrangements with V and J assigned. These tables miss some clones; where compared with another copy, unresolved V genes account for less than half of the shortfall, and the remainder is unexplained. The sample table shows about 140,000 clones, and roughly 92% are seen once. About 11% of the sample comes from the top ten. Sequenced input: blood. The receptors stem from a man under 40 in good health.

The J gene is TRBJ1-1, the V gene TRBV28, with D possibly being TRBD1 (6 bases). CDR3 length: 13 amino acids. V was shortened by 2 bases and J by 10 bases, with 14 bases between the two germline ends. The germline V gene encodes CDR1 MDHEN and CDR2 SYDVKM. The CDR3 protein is CASSLGAGTRAFF. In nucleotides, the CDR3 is TGTGCCAGCAGTTTAGGGGCCGGGACAAGAGCTTTCTTT.

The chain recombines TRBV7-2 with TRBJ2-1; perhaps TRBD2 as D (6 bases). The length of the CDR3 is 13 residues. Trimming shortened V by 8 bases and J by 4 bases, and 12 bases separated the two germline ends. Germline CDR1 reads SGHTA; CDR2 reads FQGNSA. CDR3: CASGRERYNEQFF. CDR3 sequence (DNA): TGTGCCAGCGGGCGGGAAAGGTACAATGAGCAGTTCTTC.

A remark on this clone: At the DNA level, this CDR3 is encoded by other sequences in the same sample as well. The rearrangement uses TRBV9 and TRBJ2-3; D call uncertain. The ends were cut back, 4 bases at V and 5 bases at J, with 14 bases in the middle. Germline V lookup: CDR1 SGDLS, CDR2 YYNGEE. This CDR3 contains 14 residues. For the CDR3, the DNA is TGTGCCAGCAGCAAGCGCCGGTTGGAAGATACGCAGTATTTT. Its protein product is CASSKRRLEDTQYF.

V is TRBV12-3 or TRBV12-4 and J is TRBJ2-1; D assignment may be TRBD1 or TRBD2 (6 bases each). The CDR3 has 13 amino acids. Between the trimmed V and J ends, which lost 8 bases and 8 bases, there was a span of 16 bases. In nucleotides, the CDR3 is TGTGCCAGCGTACCAGGGGACTCCTATGAGCAGTTCTTC. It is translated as CASVPGDSYEQFF.

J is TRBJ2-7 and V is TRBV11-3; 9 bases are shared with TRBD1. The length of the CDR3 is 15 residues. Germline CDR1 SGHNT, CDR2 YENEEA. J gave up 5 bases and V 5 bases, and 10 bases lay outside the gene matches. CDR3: CASSRRDRAFNEQYF. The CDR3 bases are TGTGCCAGCAGCCGTAGGGACAGGGCTTTTAACGAGCAGTACTTC. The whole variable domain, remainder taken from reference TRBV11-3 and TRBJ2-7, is EAGVVQSPRYKIIEKKQPVAFWCNPISGHNTLYWYLQNLGQGPELLIRYENEEAVDDSQLPKDRFSAERLKGVDSTLKIQPAELGDSAVYLCASSRRDRAFNEQYFGPGTRLTVT.

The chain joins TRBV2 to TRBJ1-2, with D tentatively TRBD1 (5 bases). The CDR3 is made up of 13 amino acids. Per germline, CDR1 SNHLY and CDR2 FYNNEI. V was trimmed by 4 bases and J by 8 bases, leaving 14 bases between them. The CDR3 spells CASSVGDGRGYTF. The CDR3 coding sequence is TGTGCCAGCAGTGTCGGGGACGGTCGAGGCTACACCTTC.

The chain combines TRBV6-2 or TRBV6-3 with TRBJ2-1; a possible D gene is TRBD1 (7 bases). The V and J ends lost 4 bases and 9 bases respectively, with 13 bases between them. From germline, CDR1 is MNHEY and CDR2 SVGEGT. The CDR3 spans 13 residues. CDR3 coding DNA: TGTGCCAGCAGTTGGTCTCAGGGGGGTGAGCAGTTCTTC. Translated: CASSWSQGGEQFF.

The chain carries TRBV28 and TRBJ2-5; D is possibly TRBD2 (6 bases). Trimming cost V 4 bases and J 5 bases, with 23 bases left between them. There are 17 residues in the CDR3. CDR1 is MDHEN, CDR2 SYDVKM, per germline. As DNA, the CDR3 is TGTGCCAGCAGTTCTCCCCCGGGGGACGCTTGGAGGGAGACCCAGTACTTC. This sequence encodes CASSSPPGDAWRETQYF.

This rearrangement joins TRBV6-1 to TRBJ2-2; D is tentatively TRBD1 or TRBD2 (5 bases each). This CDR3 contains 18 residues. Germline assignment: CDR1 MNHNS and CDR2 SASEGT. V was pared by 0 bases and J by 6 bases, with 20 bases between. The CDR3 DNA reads TGTGCCAGCAGTGAAGCGGGAAGCATAAGGATGGGGGCCGGGGAGCTGTTTTTT. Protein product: CASSEAGSIRMGAGELFF.

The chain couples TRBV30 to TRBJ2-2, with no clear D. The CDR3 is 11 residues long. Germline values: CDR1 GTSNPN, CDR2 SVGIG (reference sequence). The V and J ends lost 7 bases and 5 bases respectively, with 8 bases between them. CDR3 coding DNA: TGTGCCTTTACAGAAACCGGGGAGCTGTTTTTT. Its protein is CAFTETGELFF.

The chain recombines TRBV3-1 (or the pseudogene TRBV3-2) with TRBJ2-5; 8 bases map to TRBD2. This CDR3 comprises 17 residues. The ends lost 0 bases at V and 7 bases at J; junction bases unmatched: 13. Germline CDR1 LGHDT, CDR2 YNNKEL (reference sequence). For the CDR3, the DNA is TGTGCCAGCAGCCAAGATTTCGGGAGGGCGACACATGGGACCCAGTACTTC. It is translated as CASSQDFGRATHGTQYF.

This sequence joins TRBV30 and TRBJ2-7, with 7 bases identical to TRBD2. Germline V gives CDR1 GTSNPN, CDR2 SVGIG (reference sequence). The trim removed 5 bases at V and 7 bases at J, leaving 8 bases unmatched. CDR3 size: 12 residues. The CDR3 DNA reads TGTGCCTGGGGAGCGGGATGGCAAGAGCAGTACTTC. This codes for CAWGAGWQEQYF.

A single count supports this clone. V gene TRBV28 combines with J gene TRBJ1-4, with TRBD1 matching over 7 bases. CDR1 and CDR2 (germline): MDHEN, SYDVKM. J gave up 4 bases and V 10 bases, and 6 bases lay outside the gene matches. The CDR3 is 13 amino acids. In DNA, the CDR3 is TGTGCCACCGTCCGGGACAGTAATGAAAAACTGTTTTTT. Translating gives CATVRDSNEKLFF.